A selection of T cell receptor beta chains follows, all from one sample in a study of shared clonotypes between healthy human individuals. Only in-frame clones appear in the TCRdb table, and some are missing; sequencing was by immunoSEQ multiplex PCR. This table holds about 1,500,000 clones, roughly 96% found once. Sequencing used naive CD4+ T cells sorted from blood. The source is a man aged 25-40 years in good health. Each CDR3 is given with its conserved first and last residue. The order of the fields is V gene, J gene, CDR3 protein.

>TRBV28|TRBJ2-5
CASSSKFRGRRETQYF
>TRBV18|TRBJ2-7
CASSPRQGLGYEQYF
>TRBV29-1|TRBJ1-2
CSAGGAGSNYGYTF
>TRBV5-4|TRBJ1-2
CASSLGDSTYGYTF
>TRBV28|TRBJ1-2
CASRPDASGYTF
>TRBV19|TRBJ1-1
CASRTTGQGDWSTEAFF
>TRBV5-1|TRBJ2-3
CASSGGAGLGSDTQYF
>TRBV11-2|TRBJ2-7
CASSLGARLAGVGEQYF
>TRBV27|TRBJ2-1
CASSLLQGSSYNEQFF
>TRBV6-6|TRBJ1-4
CASLVGGKNEKLFF
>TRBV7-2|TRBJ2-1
CASSLAAITKDEQFF
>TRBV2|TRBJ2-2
CASRTAASGELFF
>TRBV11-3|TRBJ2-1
CASSLVLGVGAGDDNEQFF
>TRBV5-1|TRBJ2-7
CASSSPYEQYF
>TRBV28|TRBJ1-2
CASSLQVPTGFYGYTF
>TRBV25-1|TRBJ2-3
CASSGWASTDTQYF
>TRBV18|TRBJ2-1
CASSPPNLQGWDEQFF
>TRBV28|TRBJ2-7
CASLGPKVSYEQYF
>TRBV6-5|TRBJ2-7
CASSLTRANPEQYF
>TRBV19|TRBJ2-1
CASSIGNEQFF
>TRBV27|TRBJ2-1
CASSYQPRQKRYNEQFF
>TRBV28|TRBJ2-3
CASSFGGSADTQYF
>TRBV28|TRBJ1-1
CASEVPGTTNTEAFF
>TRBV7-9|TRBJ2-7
CASSLIGHYEQYF
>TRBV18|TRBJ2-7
CASSPPWGLAGGAPREQYF
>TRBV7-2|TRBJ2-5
CASSKGGRPQETQYF
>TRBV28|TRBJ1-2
CASTSGPTGYGYTF
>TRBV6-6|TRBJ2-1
CASKTSGTYNEQFF
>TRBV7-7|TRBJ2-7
CASSSRAGSYEQYF
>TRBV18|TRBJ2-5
CASSPRSGSRETQYF
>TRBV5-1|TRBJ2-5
CASSLGDWQETQYF
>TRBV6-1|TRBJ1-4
CASMERGDLNEKLFF
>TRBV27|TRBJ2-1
CASSPRTSGNHEQFF
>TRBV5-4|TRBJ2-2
CASSRDTNTGELFF
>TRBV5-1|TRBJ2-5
CASSLGLETQYF
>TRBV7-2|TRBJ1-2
CASSLGGDRRGYTF
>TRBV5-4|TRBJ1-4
CASKVGGAGGEKLFF
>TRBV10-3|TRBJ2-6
CAISESNPAGNVLTF
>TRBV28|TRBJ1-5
CASSLVDSNNQPQHF
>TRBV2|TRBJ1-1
CASSKTGGNTEAFF
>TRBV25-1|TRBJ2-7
CATQTVNSYEQYF
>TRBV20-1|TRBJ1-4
CSAPRGGKLFF
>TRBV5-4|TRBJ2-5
CASSLWRNQETQYF
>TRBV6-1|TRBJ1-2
CASSVGFRQGFGGYTF
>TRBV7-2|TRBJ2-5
CASSLLGIETQYF
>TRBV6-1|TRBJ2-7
CASSEVWAKAYEQYF
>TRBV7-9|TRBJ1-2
CASSLEAFGAPSAF
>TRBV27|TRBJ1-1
CASSSPRNTEAFF
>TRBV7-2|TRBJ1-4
CASSRYSGTDEKLFF
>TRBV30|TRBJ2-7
CAWSPTSYEQYF
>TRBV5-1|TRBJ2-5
CASSLNPSPQETQYF
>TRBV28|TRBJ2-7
CASRSSSSYEQYF
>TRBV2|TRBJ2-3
CASKPAGGTDTQYF
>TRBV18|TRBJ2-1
CASSDSRDEQFF